This is a list of T cell receptor beta chains from one sample in a study of regulatory T cells in long-lasting Graves disease. TCRdb fed the multiplex PCR reads into MiXCR, producing one record per CDR3 protein. This table has 680,000 or so distinct CDR3 sequences, roughly 15% appearing once. The same sample was also used in a study of T cells in Graves' hyperthyroidism and ophthalmopathy.

This specimen consisted of peripheral blood mononuclear cells (PBMCs), obtained at new diagnosis, from a patient treated with antithyroid drugs. These receptors came from a woman in her thirties with Graves disease. The CDR3 runs from the conserved cysteine through the conserved F or W. A D gene is named only where the DNA matches it firmly. The size field is filled for only some rows; it gives once, few, many or a size class.

TRBD1	TRBV5-1	TRBJ1-4	.	TGCGCCAGCAGCGTCACAGGGGCACCTAATGAAAAACTGTTTTTT	CASSVTGAPNEKLFF
TRBD1	TRBV6-1	TRBJ1-2	many	TGTGCCAGCATCGAGGGACAGGGGGCTTCGGGCTACACCTTC	CASIEGQGASGYTF
TRBD1	TRBV11-2	TRBJ2-1	many	TGTGCCAGCAGCTCTGGGACAGGGGCCTACAATGAGCAGTTCTTC	CASSSGTGAYNEQFF
.	TRBV2	TRBJ2-7	many	TGTGCCAGCAGCTCAGGGTACTTAACCTACGAGCAGTACTTC	CASSSGYLTYEQYF
.	TRBV28	TRBJ1-6	.	TGTGCCAGCAGTTTAATAGATTTAAGTAATTCACCCCTCCACTTT	CASSLIDLSNSPLHF
.	TRBV28	TRBJ2-5	.	TGTGCCAGCAGTTCACTGGGACGGGCGGAAGAGACCCAGTACTTC	CASSSLGRAEETQYF
TRBD2	TRBV9	TRBJ2-5	few	TGTGCCAGCAGCCCTGCGGTTGGCGGGAGAGGGGAGACCCAGTACTTC	CASSPAVGGRGETQYF
TRBD1	TRBV6-2/TRBV6-3	TRBJ2-7	many	TGTGCCAGCAGTTACCTATGGACAGGGGCCGAGCAGTACTTC	CASSYLWTGAEQYF
TRBD1	TRBV29-1	TRBJ1-1	many	TGCAGCGTTAAGGGTTCGGGACAGCAAAACACTGAAGCTTTCTTT	CSVKGSGQQNTEAFF
.	TRBV2	TRBJ2-7	many	TGTGCCAGCAGTCCAGACCGGATCCTCACCTACGAGCAGTACTTC	CASSPDRILTYEQYF
.	TRBV7-9	TRBJ2-2	few	TGTGCCAGCAGCTTAGGCCGCGGGGAGCTGTTTTTT	CASSLGRGELFF
.	TRBV2	TRBJ2-5	many	TGTGCCAGCAGTGAAGGGAATAGGGCCGAGACCCAGTACTTC	CASSEGNRAETQYF
TRBD1	TRBV20-1	TRBJ1-6	many	TGCAGTGCGGCGATAACAGGGGGTAGTTCACCCCTCCACTTT	CSAAITGGSSPLHF
.	TRBV2	TRBJ1-2	many	TGTGCCAGCAGTGAAGGGCAGGGAGGGAGTTATGGCTACACCTTC	CASSEGQGGSYGYTF
TRBD1	TRBV29-1	TRBJ1-1	few	TGCAGCGTTGAAGAGCTAACAGGGGTTGGAGCTTTCTTT	CSVEELTGVGAFF
TRBD2	TRBV20-1	TRBJ2-1	many	TGCAGTGCTAGTCGCGGGAGCTCCTACAATGAGCAGTTCTTC	CSASRGSSYNEQFF
.	TRBV19	TRBJ2-7	.	TGTGCCAGTAGTACCCTCGGAGTAGTATCTTCCTACGAGCAGTACTTC	CASSTLGVVSSYEQYF
TRBD2	TRBV28	TRBJ2-1	.	TGTGCCAGCAGAGGGACTAGCGGGAGGGGGATTTACAATGAGCAGTTCTTC	CASRGTSGRGIYNEQFF
TRBD2	TRBV28	TRBJ2-3	many	TGTGCCAGCAGTCCCGGAGGGAGGGCCGGAGATACGCAGTATTTT	CASSPGGRAGDTQYF
.	TRBV19	TRBJ2-1	.	TGTGCCAGTAGTATAGGGGGGCGTTTAGCATTCTTC	CASSIGGRLAFF
.	TRBV9	TRBJ2-7	.	TGTGCCAGCAGCCCTCGGGACATTTCCGAGCAGTACTTC	CASSPRDISEQYF
.	TRBV6-2/TRBV6-3	TRBJ2-5	many	TGTGCCAGCAGTGAAGTAAGGGCTTTATGGGAGACCCAGTACTTC	CASSEVRALWETQYF
TRBD1	TRBV6-2/TRBV6-3	TRBJ2-1	many	TGTGCCAGCAGCTCCCCGGACAGGAGGCAGTTCTTC	CASSSPDRRQFF
.	TRBV5-1	TRBJ1-4	many	TGCGCCAGCAGCTTAGTAAGCGGTGAAAAACTGTTTTTT	CASSLVSGEKLFF
.	TRBV28	TRBJ1-3	.	TGTGCCAGCAGTTTGGTGACAACCGGAAACACCATATATTTT	CASSLVTTGNTIYF
TRBD2	TRBV5-1	TRBJ2-2	few	TGCGCCAGCAGCTTGGGACTAGCGCGAAACACCGGGGAGCTGTTTTTT	CASSLGLARNTGELFF
TRBD2	TRBV4-2	TRBJ2-7	few	TGTGCCAGCAGCCAAGTGGGAGCGGGAGGTGACGAGCAGTACTTC	CASSQVGAGGDEQYF
TRBD1	TRBV10-3	TRBJ1-5	.	TGTGCCATCAGTGAGTCCCTTTACCAGGACAGGGGCCAGCCCCAGCATTTT	CAISESLYQDRGQPQHF
TRBD2	TRBV12-3/TRBV12-4	TRBJ2-3	many	TGTGCCAGCAGCTTACGACTAGCGGGCCCCACAGATACGCAGTATTTT	CASSLRLAGPTDTQYF
TRBD1	TRBV2	TRBJ1-6	few	TGTGCCAGCGTCCAGGGGGTTAATTCACCCCTCCACTTT	CASVQGVNSPLHF
.	TRBV10-3	TRBJ2-7	many	TGTGCCATCAGTCACAATAGCTACGAGCAGTACTTC	CAISHNSYEQYF
TRBD2	TRBV2	TRBJ2-5	many	TGTGCCAGCAGCCGGACTAGCGGTCAAGAGACCCAGTACTTC	CASSRTSGQETQYF
TRBD2	TRBV6-1	TRBJ2-7	.	TGTGCCAGCTCCGGACAGCTACTAGCGGGTGACTACGAGCAGTACTTC	CASSGQLLAGDYEQYF
.	TRBV19	TRBJ1-2	many	TGTGCCAGTAGTATGCAAGCTAACTATGGCTACACCTTC	CASSMQANYGYTF
.	TRBV20-1	TRBJ2-5	few	TGCAGTGCTCGGAGACCAGGGACCCAAGAGACCCAGTACTTC	CSARRPGTQETQYF
.	TRBV25-1	TRBJ2-3	once	TGTGCCAGCAGTGCGGTAGGCGGCACAGATACGCAGTATTTT	CASSAVGGTDTQYF
.	TRBV28	TRBJ1-4	once	TGTGCCAGCAGGGAGGGGGGGACAACTAATGAAAAACTGTTTTTT	CASREGGTTNEKLFF
TRBD1	TRBV28	TRBJ1-6	few	TGTGCCAGCAGTTTATTCACAGGGGGCATTTCACCCCTCCACTTT	CASSLFTGGISPLHF
TRBD2	TRBV6-4	TRBJ2-3	.	TGTGCCAGCAGTCCGGGACTAGCGGGAGGGCTGGATACGCAGTATTTT	CASSPGLAGGLDTQYF
TRBD1	TRBV5-5	TRBJ2-7	many	TGTGCCAGCAGTTTGGGCCACGACAGGGACTACGAGCAGTACTTC	CASSLGHDRDYEQYF
.	TRBV18	TRBJ1-1	few	TGTGCCAGTAAGGCGGGGAGGAACACTGAAGCTTTCTTT	CASKAGRNTEAFF
TRBD1	TRBV28	TRBJ2-7	few	TGTGCCAGCAGCTACCTTGGGGACAGGGGGCAGGAGCAGTACTTC	CASSYLGDRGQEQYF
TRBD2	TRBV28	TRBJ2-3	many	TGTGCCAGCAGTCCCCTCCCCCTAGCGGGAGGGAGCACAGATACGCAGTATTTT	CASSPLPLAGGSTDTQYF
.	TRBV7-8	TRBJ1-4	.	TGTGCGTGGGCGGCAGGACGGAATGAAAAACTGTTTTTT	CAWAAGRNEKLFF
TRBD2	TRBV28	TRBJ2-3	few	TGTGCCAGCAGTTTATTAACAACTAGCGGCACAGATACGCAGTATTTT	CASSLLTTSGTDTQYF
.	TRBV30	TRBJ2-6	.	TGTGCCTGGAGTGAATCTGGGGCCAACGTCCTGACTTTC	CAWSESGANVLTF
TRBD1	TRBV24-1	TRBJ2-1	many	TGTGCCACCAGTGACCCAGGGGGCAATGAGCAGTTCTTC	CATSDPGGNEQFF
.	TRBV28	TRBJ1-5	many	TGTGCCAGCAGTTATCCGGGCAGGGTGTTTCCCCAGCATTTT	CASSYPGRVFPQHF
.	TRBV7-2	TRBJ1-1	.	TGTGCCAGCAGCCCCCAACAAGGCGCTGAAGCTTTCTTT	CASSPQQGAEAFF
.	TRBV5-6	TRBJ1-1	few	TGTGCCAGCAGCTTGGCCCTTTCAGAAGCTTTCTTT	CASSLALSEAFF
TRBD2	TRBV2	TRBJ2-7	.	TGTGCCAGCAGTTACATCGGGGCTAGCGGGATCTACGAGCAGTACTTC	CASSYIGASGIYEQYF
.	TRBV25-1	TRBJ2-2	.	TGTGCCAGCACGGTTGGGACCGCGAACACCGGGGAGCTGTTTTTT	CASTVGTANTGELFF